Shown below are 7 T cell receptor beta chains from a single sample sequenced in a study of cytomegalovirus exposure and HLA in healthy donors. Researchers ran the PCR with 60 Vbeta and 13 Jbeta primers. Produced via immunoSEQ multiplex PCR; TCRdb's table is partial and in-frame only. The table shows 150,000 to 200,000 clones, with 82% occurring only once. Sequencing input: PBMCs. All receptors derive from a girl aged 2 to 9 in good health and CMV-seropositive.

This sequence joins TRBV2 and TRBJ2-3; 8 nucleotides match TRBD2. CDR3 length equals 14 residues. Trimming removed 5 bases from V and 6 bases from J; junction bases left unmatched: 7. Germline CDR1 SNHLY, CDR2 FYNNEI. This CDR3 reads CASSLAGAPDTQYF. CDR3 sequence (DNA): TGTGCCAGCAGTCTAGCGGGTGCTCCTGATACGCAGTATTTT. Looking up the rest from reference TRBV2 and TRBJ2-3 gives the full variable domain: EPEVTQTPSHQVTQMGQEVILRCVPISNHLYFYWYRQILGQKVEFLVSFYNNEISEKSEIFDDQFSVERPDGSNFTLKIRSTKLEDSAMYFCASSLAGAPDTQYFGPGTRLTVL.

The chain employs TRBV6-5 and TRBJ1-2; no clear D gene. CDR3 size: 14 residues. Germline CDR1 MNHEY, CDR2 SVGAGI. V lost 6 bases to trimming and J lost 5 bases, with 16 bases between them. As DNA, the CDR3 is TGTGCCAGCAGAAGAAAACAGACCTTTTATGGCTACACCTTC. Amino acid sequence: CASRRKQTFYGYTF.

The rearrangement links TRBV9 to TRBJ1-1; the match to TRBD1 covers 10 bases. V was clipped by 4 bases and J by 5 bases; unmatched bases: 8. The germline V gene has CDR1 SGDLS and CDR2 YYNGEE. This CDR3 is built from 15 residues. CDR3 protein: CASSTSGTGVTEAFF. CDR3 bases: TGTGCCAGCAGCACCTCCGGGACAGGGGTTACTGAAGCTTTCTTT. Complete variable domain (other parts from reference TRBV9 and TRBJ1-1): DSGVTQTPKHLITATGQRVTLRCSPRSGDLSVYWYQQSLDQGLQFLIQYYNGEERAKGNILERFSAQQFPDLHSELNLSSLELGDSALYFCASSTSGTGVTEAFFGQGTRLTVV.

This rearrangement joins TRBV30 to TRBJ1-1, with 9 positions matching TRBD1. J was trimmed by 2 bases and V by 4 bases; bases with no gene match: 5. The CDR3 has 14 amino acids. Germline CDR1 and CDR2: GTSNPN and SVGIG (reference sequence). CDR3 region: CAWTLTGGNTEAFF. CDR3 DNA: TGTGCCTGGACTCTGACAGGGGGAAACACTGAAGCTTTCTTT.

The chain uses TRBV10-1 and TRBJ2-1; possible D gene TRBD2, 6 bases. Germline assignment: CDR1 WNHNN and CDR2 SYGVQD (reference sequence). CDR3 length: 15 amino acids. V was cut by 3 bases and J by 4 bases, with 13 bases left in between. This chain's CDR3 is CASSDGGEGYNEQFF. CDR3 DNA sequence: TGCGCCAGCAGTGACGGGGGAGAGGGGTACAATGAGCAGTTCTTC.

The chain uses TRBV28 and TRBJ1-1; the match to TRBD1 covers 9 bases. Losses at the gene ends were 4 bases for V and 4 bases for J; bases not matched to a gene: 25. This CDR3 is built from 21 residues. Germline values: CDR1 MDHEN, CDR2 SYDVKM. CDR3 DNA: TGTGCCAGCAGTTGGTTACGCAACCTACAGGGGGCGTCGGTAAGTGGCACTGAAGCTTTCTTT. Its protein is CASSWLRNLQGASVSGTEAFF.

This chain joins TRBV28 and TRBJ2-1, with 7 nucleotides matching TRBD2. Trimming at V came to 4 bases and at J to 1 base, leaving 7 bases not matched to a gene. The germline V gene encodes CDR1 MDHEN and CDR2 SYDVKM. The CDR3 length is 16 residues. The CDR3 region is CASSSQRGYSYNEQFF. In DNA form, the CDR3 reads TGTGCCAGCAGTTCCCAGCGGGGCTATTCCTACAATGAGCAGTTCTTC.